A single sample is the source of the 9 T cell receptor beta chains below, sequenced in a study of monozygotic twins with inflammatory bowel disease. TCRdb reprocessed the 5' RACE reads and reports one entry per CDR3 protein, with no DNA. In total, the table holds under 200,000 distinct CDR3 sequences. The sequenced sample consisted of blood. The receptors derive from a human donor with ulcerative colitis or Crohn's disease, or a healthy co-twin of an affected twin (not recorded which).

V and J are TRBV5-4 and TRBJ2-5. This CDR3 comprises 13 residues. The V gene's germline CDR1 is SGHNT and CDR2 YYREEE (reference sequence). Here the CDR3 reads CASSQYSGETQYF.

The chain carries TRBV4-2 and TRBJ2-1. This CDR3 comprises 15 residues. Looked up from germline, CDR1 is LGHNA and CDR2 is YNFKEQ. CDR3 amino acids: CASSQEQRGYNEQFF.

The chain couples TRBV7-9 to TRBJ2-1. The CDR3 runs 13 residues. From germline, CDR1 is SEHNR and CDR2 FQNEAQ (reference sequence). CDR3 in amino acids: CASSLEIGNEQFF.

The V gene is TRBV20-1, the J gene TRBJ2-7; TCRdb proposes TRBD1, but this gene call is untestable without DNA. This CDR3 spans 11 amino acids. Germline V gene data show CDR1 as DFQATT and CDR2 as SNEGSKA (reference sequence). The CDR3 reads CGARAGQQQYF.

The chain employs TRBV12-3 or TRBV12-4 and TRBJ2-7; the D call of TRBD1 rests on TCRdb alone, since no DNA is present to check it. The CDR3 runs to 16 residues. The CDR3 protein is CASSLQLRQVVYEQYF.

This rearrangement joins TRBV5-1 to TRBJ2-1; the TCRdb D gene call, TRBD1, has no DNA to confirm it. CDR1 is SGHRS and CDR2 is YFSETQ in the germline V gene. This CDR3 is built from 15 residues. CDR3 protein: CASSLQGLMDNEQFF.

V and J are TRBV19 and TRBJ2-1; TCRdb calls TRBD1, which cannot be checked without DNA. The CDR3 consists of 18 residues. Germline CDR1 is LNHDA and CDR2 is SQIVND (reference sequence). The CDR3 here is CASSKGIWGGHPPNEQFF.

CDR3 sequence: CASSLGDADFQYF. The chain links TRBV5-1 to TRBJ2-4; the D call from TCRdb, TRBD1, cannot be confirmed without DNA. CDR1 SGHRS and CDR2 YFSETQ come from the germline V gene. This CDR3 region has 13 residues.

The chain links TRBV5-1 to TRBJ2-7. This CDR3 has 14 amino acids. Germline V gene lookup returns CDR1 SGHRS and CDR2 YFSETQ. The CDR3 here is CASSLAWASYEQYF. Using reference TRBV5-1 and TRBJ2-7 for the parts outside the CDR3, the full variable domain is KAGVTQTPRYLIKTRGQQVTLSCSPISGHRSVSWYQQTPGQGLQFLFEYFSETQRNKGNFPGRFSGRQFSNSRSEMNVSTLELGDSALYLCASSLAWASYEQYFGPGTRLTVT.